The rows below give T cell receptor beta chains drawn from one sample of a study of T-cell reconstitution after alpha-beta-depleted transplantation in children. Using its own MiXCR run on the PCR reads, TCRdb lists one record per CDR3 protein. The sample carries a few hundred thousand distinct CDR3 sequences, roughly 16% recorded once. Sequenced here: PBMCs, mostly from graft donor cells, sampled 360 days after TCRalphabeta/CD19-depleted stem cell transplant. The receptor source for this set is a boy less than two years old who had a stem cell transplant for Wiskott-Aldrich syndrome, so the T cells may come from the graft donor. Both conserved end residues are part of each CDR3. D genes are given only for firm matches. The size entry is marked missing in some rows and otherwise reads once, few, many or a size class.

j_call v_call d_call clone_size cdr3_aa cdr3_nt
TRBJ2-2 TRBV6-5 TRBD1 few CASSYDRGGLFF TGTGCCAGCAGTTATGACAGGGGTGGGCTGTTTTTT
TRBJ2-3 TRBV29-1 TRBD1 few CSVTGGPNTDTQYF TGCAGCGTTACAGGGGGCCCTAACACAGATACGCAGTATTTT
TRBJ2-3 TRBV12-3/TRBV12-4 . few CASSKLRGSWGENTQYF TGTGCCAGCAGTAAACTAAGGGGTAGCTGGGGAGAAAATACGCAGTATTTT
TRBJ1-6 TRBV12-3/TRBV12-4 . few CASSYKANSPLHF TGTGCCAGCAGTTACAAGGCTAATTCACCCCTCCACTTT
TRBJ2-2 TRBV6-5 TRBD1 many CASSYYRGGTGGPGELFF TGTGCCAGCAGTTACTATAGAGGCGGGACAGGGGGCCCCGGGGAGCTGTTTTTT
TRBJ2-3 TRBV4-1 TRBD2 few CASSQDWELAGGSTDTQYF TGCGCCAGCAGCCAAGATTGGGAACTAGCGGGGGGATCCACAGATACGCAGTATTTT
TRBJ2-7 TRBV7-9 . . CASSLYHYEQYF TGTGCCAGCAGCTTATACCACTACGAGCAGTACTTC
TRBJ2-1 TRBV9 TRBD2 few CASSLSGIELAGGLLYYNEQFF TGTGCCAGCAGTCTTAGCGGAATAGAGCTAGCGGGGGGGCTCCTCTACTACAATGAGCAGTTCTTC
TRBJ2-5 TRBV29-1 . few CSVEDGPRQTQYF TGCAGCGTTGAAGATGGGCCCCGCCAGACCCAGTACTTC
TRBJ2-5 TRBV10-3 . . CAISRTPNGETQYF TGTGCCATCAGTCGGACACCCAACGGGGAGACCCAGTACTTC
TRBJ2-5 TRBV3-1 . . CASSQRAGQETQYF TGTGCCAGCAGCCAGAGGGCAGGGCAAGAGACCCAGTACTTC
TRBJ2-1 TRBV5-1 . . CASSKQVSSYNEQFF TGCGCCAGCAGCAAGCAGGTTAGCTCCTACAATGAGCAGTTCTTC
TRBJ2-4 TRBV9 TRBD1 . CASSLWGQGGNIQYF TGTGCCAGCAGCCTCTGGGGACAGGGTGGAAACATTCAGTACTTC
TRBJ2-2 TRBV6-2/TRBV6-3 TRBD2 . CASSYSAGVTGELFF TGTGCCAGCAGTTACTCTGCGGGAGTCACCGGGGAGCTGTTTTTT
TRBJ2-7 TRBV28 . . CASAKGREGLSYEQYF TGTGCCAGCGCGAAGGGTAGGGAAGGACTCTCCTACGAGCAGTACTTC
TRBJ2-5 TRBV7-8 TRBD2 few CASSLGASGGQETQYF TGTGCCAGCAGCTTAGGGGCTAGCGGGGGCCAAGAGACCCAGTACTTC
TRBJ2-5 TRBV4-1 . . CASSQVGTISQETQYF TGCGCCAGCAGCCAAGTGGGGACAATCTCCCAAGAGACCCAGTACTTC
TRBJ2-3 TRBV7-8 TRBD2 few CASSLRLAGGRRTDTQYF TGTGCCAGCAGCTTAAGGCTAGCGGGGGGGCGTCGCACAGATACGCAGTATTTT
TRBJ2-7 TRBV15 . few CATSRAYSTLQYF TGTGCCACCAGCAGAGCGTATTCGACTTTACAGTACTTC
TRBJ2-2 TRBV24-1 TRBD2 few CATSDGLAEITGELFF TGTGCCACCAGTGACGGACTAGCGGAAATCACCGGGGAGCTGTTTTTT
TRBJ1-1 TRBV29-1 . few CSARPGGTEAFF TGCAGCGCCAGGCCTGGGGGCACTGAAGCTTTCTTT
TRBJ2-2 TRBV10-3 . . CAISESIRHRTGELFF TGTGCCATCAGTGAGTCGATTCGTCACCGAACCGGGGAGCTGTTTTTT
TRBJ2-6 TRBV28 . . CASRDGANVLTF TGTGCCAGCAGGGATGGGGCCAACGTCCTGACTTTC
TRBJ2-7 TRBV12-3/TRBV12-4 . many CASSWVGYEQYF TGTGCCAGCAGTTGGGTAGGGTACGAGCAGTACTTC
TRBJ2-7 TRBV5-1 TRBD1 many CASRDRVLDEQYF TGCGCCAGCAGGGACAGGGTTCTCGACGAGCAGTACTTC
TRBJ2-1 TRBV20-1 . few CSASPRSLNEQFF TGCAGTGCTAGCCCCAGATCCCTAAATGAGCAGTTCTTC
TRBJ2-3 TRBV4-3 TRBD2 . CASSHLIGPLAASTDTQYF TGCGCCAGCAGCCACCTTATCGGGCCACTAGCGGCTAGCACAGATACGCAGTATTTT